The clone carrying this TCR beta chain was recorded a few times. The sample comes from a study of T cells in Graves' hyperthyroidism and ophthalmopathy. Amplified regions were TCR beta CDR3 sequences from RNA transcripts. The TCR CDR3 first-round RT-PCR relied on the HTBI primer set. TCRdb fed the multiplex PCR reads into MiXCR, producing one record per CDR3 protein. The table has about 740,000 distinct CDR3 sequences, 14% seen once; the top ten hold roughly a tenth. Trimming removed 3 bases at V and 4 bases at J, with 13 bases between. This CDR3 has 15 residues. CDR1 is MNHGY and CDR2 is SVAAGI in the germline V gene. A lack of ophthalmopathy progression within 18 months defined stable Graves' hyperthyroidism. Newly diagnosed hyperthyroidism patients aged 18 to 65 years had disease lasting under 2 months. The diagnostic basis comprised clinical symptoms, serum thyroxine and TRAb, thyroid ultrasound and orbital computed tomography.

This sequence originates from a woman younger than 35 with Graves' hyperthyroidism. The chain uses TRBV6-9 and TRBJ2-1, with D possibly being TRBD1 (6 bases). Material: blood. CDR3 sequence: CASSYWTAGYNEQFF. The CDR3 DNA reads as TGTGCCAGCAGTTACTGGACAGCTGGGTACAATGAGCAGTTCTTC.